The 14 T cell receptor beta chains below were found in one sample sequenced in a study of blood T cell repertoires in COVID-19. Clones were sequenced by immunoSEQ multiplex PCR, and TCRdb holds only the in-frame ones, with some missing. The data contain around 65,000 clones, approximately 91% of them seen just once; the ten biggest clones take up less than 2%. The sequencing sample was made of peripheral blood. All receptors come from a human donor in a cohort sampled during active COVID-19.

This rearrangement joins TRBV19 to TRBJ2-3; the match to TRBD1 covers 7 bases. CDR3 length: 17 amino acids. Germline CDR1 reads LNHDA; CDR2 reads SQIVND (reference sequence). The ends lost 6 bases at V and 4 bases at J; junction bases unmatched: 16. CDR3 nucleotide sequence: TGTGCCAGTAGCGCCTTATTGACAGGGTCATCCCCAGATACGCAGTATTTT. It yields the protein CASSALLTGSSPDTQYF.

The J gene is TRBJ2-2, the V gene TRBV7-6; 10 bases match TRBD2. This CDR3 is 17 amino acids long. Per the germline V gene, CDR1 is SGHVS and CDR2 is FNYEAQ. V lost 2 bases to trimming and J lost 7 bases; unmatched junction nucleotides: 10. The CDR3 DNA sequence: TGTGCCAGCAGCTTAAGGGGGCTAGCGGGAGCGGTCGGGGAGCTGTTTTTT. This sequence encodes CASSLRGLAGAVGELFF.

The chain couples TRBV10-2 to TRBJ2-3; TRBD2 agrees at 9 bases. The CDR3 spans 17 residues. V was pared by 2 bases and J by 5 bases, with 11 bases of the junction left unmatched. Germline V gene lookup returns CDR1 WSHSY and CDR2 SAAADI. CDR3 in DNA: TGCGCCAGCAGTGAGACCAAATTAGCGGGAGCCGGAGATACGCAGTATTTT. Amino acids: CASSETKLAGAGDTQYF.

V is TRBV7-9 and J is TRBJ2-5; 12 bases align to TRBD2. V lost 5 bases to trimming and J lost 4 bases; unmatched junction nucleotides: 8. The CDR3 is made up of 16 amino acids. Germline V lookup: CDR1 SEHNR, CDR2 FQNEAQ (reference sequence). The CDR3 region is CASSPPLTSGRETQYF. CDR3 coding DNA: TGTGCCAGCAGCCCACCCCTGACTAGCGGGAGAGAGACCCAGTACTTC.

This chain uses TRBV12-3 or TRBV12-4 with TRBJ1-4; D unresolved. The V and J ends lost 3 bases and 2 bases respectively, with 4 bases between them. The CDR3 contains 13 residues. The CDR3, as DNA: TGTGCCAGCAGTTTGCGGACTAATGAAAAACTGTTTTTT. Encoded protein: CASSLRTNEKLFF.

Worth noting for this clone: Germline and junction disagree at one end, which may indicate a read error. This rearrangement joins TRBV7-7 to TRBJ2-5; tentative D call: TRBD2 (5 bases). The CDR3 is made up of 13 amino acids. Germline CDR1 is SSHAT and CDR2 is FNYEAQ (reference sequence). This CDR3 is CASSNTPGETQYF. CDR3 in DNA: TGTGCTAGCAGCAACACCCCGGGGGAGACCCAGTACTTC.

The chain recombines TRBV2 with TRBJ2-5; D gene ambiguous. The V and J ends lost 6 bases and 5 bases respectively, with 7 bases between them. There are 11 residues in the CDR3. Germline V CDR1 and CDR2: SNHLY, FYNNEI. CDR3 coding DNA: TGTGCCAGCAGCCTGGGCGAGACCCAGTACTTC. Translation: CASSLGETQYF.

The J gene is TRBJ2-3, the V gene TRBV19; 9 positions agree with TRBD2. The CDR3 runs to 15 residues. The V and J ends lost 3 bases and 1 base, in that order; junction bases with no gene match: 2. From germline, CDR1 is LNHDA and CDR2 SQIVND (reference sequence). The CDR3 DNA reads TGTGCCAGTAGTATTAGCGGGAGCCGCACAGATACGCAGTATTTT. Translated, it gives CASSISGSRTDTQYF. The variable domain in full, completed from reference TRBV19 and TRBJ2-3, reads DGGITQSPKYLFRKEGQNVTLSCEQNLNHDAMYWYRQDPGQGLRLIYYSQIVNDFQKGDIAEGYSVSREKKESFPLTVTSAQKNPTAFYLCASSISGSRTDTQYFGPGTRLTVL.

V and J are TRBV2 and TRBJ2-3; TRBD2 might be the D (5 bases). CDR1 and CDR2 from the germline V gene are SNHLY and FYNNEI. The CDR3 runs 15 residues. V dropped 10 bases and J dropped 0 bases, with 17 bases sitting between them. CDR3 in DNA: TGTGCCACCCGGACGGTGAGCGGAAGCACAGATACGCAGTATTTT. Translation gives CATRTVSGSTDTQYF.

This clone has just one count. The chain has TRBV11-2 and TRBJ2-7; 7 nucleotides line up with TRBD1. J gave up 4 bases and V 5 bases, and 8 bases lay outside the gene matches. Germline V gene sequence: CDR1 SGHAT, CDR2 FQNNGV. The CDR3 contains 14 residues. CDR3 bases: TGTGCCAGCAGCAAACCCGTGACAGGGTACGAGCAGTACTTC. Translating it yields CASSKPVTGYEQYF.

The chain's CDR3 is CASAPAGVDYGYTF. The CDR3 bases are TGTGCCAGCGCCCCTGCGGGGGTGGACTATGGCTACACCTTC. V is TRBV4-2 and J is TRBJ1-2; TRBD1 might be the D (5 bases). Trimming took 8 bases from V and 3 from J, leaving 16 bases between them. Germline lookup yields CDR1 LGHNA and CDR2 YNFKEQ. The CDR3 length is 14 residues.

This chain links TRBV3-1 (or the pseudogene TRBV3-2) with TRBJ2-3; TRBD2 is a possible D gene (6 bases). V was cut by 2 bases and J by 4 bases, with 25 bases left in between. Per germline, CDR1 LGHDT and CDR2 YNNKEL (reference sequence). The CDR3 has 19 amino acids. CDR3 region: CASSQKRESPSREPDTQYF. The CDR3 nucleotides are TGTGCCAGCAGCCAAAAACGGGAGAGTCCTAGCCGGGAGCCAGATACGCAGTATTTT.

The rearrangement joins TRBV4-3 to TRBJ1-2; tentative D call: TRBD1 (5 bases). The CDR3 has 14 amino acids. Trimming left V 0 bases short and J 4 bases short, with 9 bases between. Germline loops: CDR1 LGHNA, CDR2 YSLEER. The CDR3 region has the DNA TGCGCCAGCAGCCAAGATCCGGGACTCTATGGCTACACCTTC. Translation gives CASSQDPGLYGYTF.

Written as DNA, the CDR3 is TGTGCCAGTAGCTTCAGCGGTAGCACAGATACGCAGTATTTT. Encoded protein: CASSFSGSTDTQYF. The chain couples TRBV19 to TRBJ2-3; tentatively, D is TRBD2 (5 bases). The CDR3 extends over 14 amino acids. In germline, CDR1 is LNHDA, CDR2 SQIVND (reference sequence). The V gene lost 6 bases and the J gene lost 0 bases, with 10 bases spanning the gap.